This T cell receptor beta chain emerged from a study of chemoradiotherapy in HPV16-positive cancers. Across the whole study: Candidate HPV-specific T-cell clones and common TCR motifs came from functional assays in two HPV16-positive patients. Study-wide findings and caveats: For HPV16-positive patients, expanding HPV-responsive T cells associated with longer recurrence-free survival.

Measured with immunoSEQ multiplex PCR; TCRdb has only the in-frame clones, and not every one. Of 15,000 to 20,000 clones detected, over 90% appear once; the ten largest clones hold 13% to 15%. Repeated repertoire sampling spanned the course of chemoradiotherapy. Worth noting for this clone: Its antigen remains unidentified.

Sequencing used blood, obtained from a patient who underwent chemoradiotherapy. This clonotype was sampled from a human donor with HPV-associated anogenital cancer.

The CDR3 DNA is TGTGCCAGCAGCTTAGATTGGGCTAGCGTTCGGGCAGATACGCAGTATTTT. As protein: CASSLDWASVRADTQYF. The genes are TRBV11-2 and TRBJ2-3; D may be TRBD2 (6 bases). Germline CDR1 reads SGHAT; CDR2 reads FQNNGV. Trimming took off 0 bases at V and 4 bases at J, with 17 bases between the two ends. The CDR3 consists of 17 residues.